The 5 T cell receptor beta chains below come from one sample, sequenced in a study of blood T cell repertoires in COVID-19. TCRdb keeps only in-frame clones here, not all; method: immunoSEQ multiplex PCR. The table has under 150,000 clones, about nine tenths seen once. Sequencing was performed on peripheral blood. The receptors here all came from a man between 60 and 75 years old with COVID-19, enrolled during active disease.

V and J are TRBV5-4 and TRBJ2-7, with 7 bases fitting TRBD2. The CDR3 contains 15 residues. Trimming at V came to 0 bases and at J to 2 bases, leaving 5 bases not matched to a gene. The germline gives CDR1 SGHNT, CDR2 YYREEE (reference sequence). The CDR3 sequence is CASSLVTSATYEQYF. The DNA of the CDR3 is TGTGCCAGCAGCTTGGTCACTAGCGCGACCTACGAGCAGTACTTC.

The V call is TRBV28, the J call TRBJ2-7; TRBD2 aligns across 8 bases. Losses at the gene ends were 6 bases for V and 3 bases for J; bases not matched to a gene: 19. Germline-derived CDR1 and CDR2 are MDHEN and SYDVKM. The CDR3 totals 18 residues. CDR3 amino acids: CASSLPSAQREPLYEQYF. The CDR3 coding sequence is TGTGCCAGCAGCCTGCCGTCCGCTCAGCGGGAGCCCCTCTACGAGCAGTACTTC. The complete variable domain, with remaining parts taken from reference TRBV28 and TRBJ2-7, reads DVKVTQSSRYLVKRTGEKVFLECVQDMDHENMFWYRQDPGLGLRLIYFSYDVKMKEKGDIPEGYSVSREKKERFSLILESASTNQTSMYLCASSLPSAQREPLYEQYFGPGTRLTVT.

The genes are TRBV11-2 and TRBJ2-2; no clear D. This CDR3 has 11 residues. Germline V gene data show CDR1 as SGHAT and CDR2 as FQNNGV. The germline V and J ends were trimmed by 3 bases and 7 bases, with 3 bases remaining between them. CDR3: CASSFRGELFF. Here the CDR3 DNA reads TGTGCCAGCAGCTTCCGCGGGGAGCTGTTTTTT.

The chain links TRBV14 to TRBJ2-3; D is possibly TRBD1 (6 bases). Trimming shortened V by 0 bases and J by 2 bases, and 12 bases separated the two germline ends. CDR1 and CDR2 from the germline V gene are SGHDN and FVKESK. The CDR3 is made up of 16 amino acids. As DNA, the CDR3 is TGTGCCAGCAGCCAAGATCGGACAGTTATCACAGATACGCAGTATTTT. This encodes CASSQDRTVITDTQYF.

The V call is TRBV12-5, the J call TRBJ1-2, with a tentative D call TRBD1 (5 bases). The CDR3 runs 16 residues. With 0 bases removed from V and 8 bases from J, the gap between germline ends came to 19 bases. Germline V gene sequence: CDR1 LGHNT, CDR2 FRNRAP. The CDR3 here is CASGLVLGRGSGGYTF. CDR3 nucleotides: TGTGCTAGTGGTTTGGTACTGGGACGGGGGTCAGGGGGCTACACCTTC.